This TCR beta chain originates from a study of blood T cell repertoires in COVID-19. Study-wide background: Sources were T cells, B-cell-depleted T cells, or PBMCs; the material itself was cDNA or gDNA.

Profiling relied on immunoSEQ multiplex PCR, and the TCRdb table lists in-frame clones only, not all of them. The data hold 200,000 or so clones, with under 85% observed a single time. This clonotype was sampled from a man aged 55 to 70 with active or convalescent COVID-19. Sequencing was carried out using peripheral blood.

The CDR3 loop is CASSLYPQDSPLHF. The CDR3 DNA reads as TGTGCCAGCAGTTTATATCCCCAGGATTCACCCCTCCACTTT. This sequence joins TRBV27 and TRBJ1-6; the D is unclear. This CDR3 has 14 amino acids. Trimming pared 1 base from V and 8 bases from J, leaving 9 bases between. Germline CDR1 reads MNHEY; CDR2 reads SMNVEV (reference sequence).